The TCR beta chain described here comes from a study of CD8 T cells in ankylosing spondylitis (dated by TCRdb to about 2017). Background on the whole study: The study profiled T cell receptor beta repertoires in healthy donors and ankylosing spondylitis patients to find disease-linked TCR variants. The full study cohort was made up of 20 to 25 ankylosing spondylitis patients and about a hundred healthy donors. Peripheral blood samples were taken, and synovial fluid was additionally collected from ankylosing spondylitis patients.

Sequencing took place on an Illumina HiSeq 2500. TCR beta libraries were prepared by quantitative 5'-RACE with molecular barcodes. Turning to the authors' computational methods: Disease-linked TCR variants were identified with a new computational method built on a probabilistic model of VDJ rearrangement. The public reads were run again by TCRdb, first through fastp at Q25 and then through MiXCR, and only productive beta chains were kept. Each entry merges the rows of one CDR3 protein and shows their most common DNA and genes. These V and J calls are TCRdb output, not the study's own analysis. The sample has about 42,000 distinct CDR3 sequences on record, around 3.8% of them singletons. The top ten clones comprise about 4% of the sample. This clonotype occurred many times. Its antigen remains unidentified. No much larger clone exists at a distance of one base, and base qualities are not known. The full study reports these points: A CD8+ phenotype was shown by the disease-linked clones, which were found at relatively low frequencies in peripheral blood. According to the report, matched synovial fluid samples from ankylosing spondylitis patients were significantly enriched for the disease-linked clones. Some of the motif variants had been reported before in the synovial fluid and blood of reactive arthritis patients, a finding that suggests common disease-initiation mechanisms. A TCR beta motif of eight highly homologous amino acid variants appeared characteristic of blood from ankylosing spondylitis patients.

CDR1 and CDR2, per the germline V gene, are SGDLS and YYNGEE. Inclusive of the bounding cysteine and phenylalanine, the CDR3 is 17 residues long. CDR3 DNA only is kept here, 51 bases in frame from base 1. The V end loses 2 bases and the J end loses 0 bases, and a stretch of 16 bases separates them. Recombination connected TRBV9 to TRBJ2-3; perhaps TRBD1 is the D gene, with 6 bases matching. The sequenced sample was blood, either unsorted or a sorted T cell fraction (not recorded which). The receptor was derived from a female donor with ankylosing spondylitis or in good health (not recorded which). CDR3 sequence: CASSVDRRPTSTDTQYF. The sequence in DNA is TGTGCCAGCAGCGTTGACAGGCGCCCGACTAGCACAGATACGCAGTATTTT.